The 25 T cell receptor beta chains in this list originate from one sample, sequenced in a study of T-cell memory formation after mild COVID-19. MiXCR, run by TCRdb on the 5' RACE reads, gives a single entry per CDR3 protein. The sample has roughly 120,000 distinct CDR3 sequences; about a sixth are singletons. The source material was PBMCs or a T cell subset sorted from them (not recorded which). Receptors originate from an adult woman who had mild COVID-19 (a few samples of this study predate the infection). Cell type and time point are not known.

The chain recombines TRBV6-1 with TRBJ2-7; unclear D gene. Trimming left V 3 bases short and J 2 bases short, with 17 bases between. CDR3 length: 16 residues. Germline CDR1 and CDR2: MNHNS and SASEGT. The CDR3 sequence: CASSDIRALRTYEQYF. As DNA, the CDR3 is TGTGCCAGCAGTGACATAAGGGCTCTCCGAACCTACGAGCAGTACTTC.

J is TRBJ1-1 and V is TRBV12-3 or TRBV12-4; D call uncertain. With 6 bases removed from V and 3 bases from J, the gap between germline ends came to 11 bases. The CDR3 is 13 residues long. CDR3 in amino acids: CASSPSRHTEAFF. The CDR3 DNA reads as TGTGCCAGCAGCCCCTCACGGCACACTGAAGCTTTCTTT.

The chain uses TRBV3-1 and TRBJ2-5; D unclear. The CDR3 consists of 14 residues. Trimming cost V 1 base and J 2 bases, with 8 bases left between them. Germline CDR1 LGHDT, CDR2 YNNKEL (reference sequence). The CDR3 sequence: CASSQVRYQETQYF. The CDR3 coding sequence is TGTGCCAGCAGCCAAGTCAGGTATCAAGAGACCCAGTACTTC.

V gene TRBV5-1 combines with J gene TRBJ2-7; TRBD2 is a possible D gene (6 bases). V dropped 3 bases and J dropped 3 bases, with 7 bases sitting between them. Germline CDR1 is SGHRS and CDR2 is YFSETQ. CDR3 length: 12 residues. The CDR3 loop reads CASSWGDYEQYF. The DNA of the CDR3 is TGCGCCAGCAGCTGGGGGGACTACGAGCAGTACTTC.

The chain links TRBV7-3 to TRBJ2-1, with a weak D call TRBD2 (6 bases). The CDR3 spans 15 residues. CDR1 and CDR2 from the germline V gene are SGHTA and FQGTGA. With 0 bases removed from V and 9 bases from J, the gap between germline ends came to 15 bases. CDR3 sequence reads: CASSLTEAGAGEQFF. DNA for the CDR3: TGTGCCAGCAGCTTAACGGAGGCCGGAGCGGGTGAGCAGTTCTTC. Supplemented by reference TRBV7-3 and TRBJ2-1, the full variable domain reads GAGVSQTPSNKVTEKGKYVELRCDPISGHTALYWYRQSLGQGPEFLIYFQGTGAADDSGLPNDRFFAVRPEGSVSTLKIQRTERGDSAVYLCASSLTEAGAGEQFFGPGTRLTVL.

This chain connects TRBV24-1 to TRBJ2-3, with D maybe TRBD1 (6 bases). The CDR3 runs to 14 residues. The V end lost 9 bases, the J end lost 0 bases, and 12 bases lay between the germline ends. CDR1 and CDR2 (germline): KGHDR, SFDVKD. The CDR3 here is CATSTGTSTDTQYF. The DNA for the CDR3 is TGTGCCACCTCCACAGGGACCAGCACAGATACGCAGTATTTT.

This clonotype was seen just once. The CDR3 region has the DNA TGTGCCAGCAGTTCGTCGACTAGCGGGGACCTGGGCGAGCAGTTCTTC. It yields the protein CASSSSTSGDLGEQFF. The gene calls are TRBV12-3 or TRBV12-4 and TRBJ2-1; TRBD2 matches 11 bases. The length of the CDR3 is 16 residues. After removal of 4 bases from V and 10 bases from J, the junction contained 12 bases not matched to a gene.

The rearrangement links TRBV6-5 to TRBJ1-2; D call uncertain. V was shortened by 4 bases and J by 4 bases, with 13 bases between the two germline ends. This CDR3 is built from 14 residues. In germline, CDR1 is MNHEY, CDR2 SVGAGI. CDR3 DNA: TGTGCCAGCAGTTCCCCGACTGACGGCTATGGCTACACCTTC. As protein: CASSSPTDGYGYTF.

This clonotype was observed a few times. The chain joins TRBV25-1 to TRBJ2-7; 7 nucleotides line up with TRBD2. The CDR3 contains 15 residues. Germline V CDR1 and CDR2: MGHDK, SYGVNS. After removal of 2 bases from V and 6 bases from J, the junction contained 10 bases not matched to a gene. For the CDR3, the DNA is TGTGCCAGCAGTGAACTCAGCGGGGACTCGGGCGAGCAGTACTTC. Translating gives CASSELSGDSGEQYF.

The table lists this clonotype with a few counts. This rearrangement joins TRBV3-1 to TRBJ2-3; D tentatively fits TRBD1 or TRBD2 (5 bases each). CDR1 is LGHDT, CDR2 YNNKEL, per germline (reference sequence). V gave up 6 bases and J gave up 5 bases, with 12 bases separating them. The CDR3 loop spans 13 amino acids. For the CDR3, the DNA is TGTGCCAGCAGTTCGCGTGGGGGAGATACGCAGTATTTT. Translation gives CASSSRGGDTQYF.

This rearrangement joins TRBV6-5 to TRBJ2-1, with 8 positions matching TRBD2. Germline V CDR1 and CDR2: MNHEY, SVGAGI. This CDR3 has 15 residues. J was trimmed by 9 bases and V by 2 bases; bases with no gene match: 9. CDR3 in DNA: TGTGCCAGCAGTTACAGCGGGGGAGCCATGGGTGAGCAGTTCTTC. Translating it yields CASSYSGGAMGEQFF.

The V call is TRBV7-2, the J call TRBJ1-1; TRBD1 might be the D (6 bases). There are 15 residues in the CDR3. CDR1 and CDR2 (germline): SGHTA, FQGNSA. V lost 4 bases and J 5 bases, leaving 17 bases between the germline ends. Here the CDR3 reads CASSSPGQKGTEAFF. CDR3 nucleotide sequence: TGTGCCAGCAGCTCCCCGGGACAAAAGGGAACTGAAGCTTTCTTT. The full variable domain, completed using reference TRBV7-2 and TRBJ1-1, is GAGVSQSPSNKVTEKGKDVELRCDPISGHTALYWYRQSLGQGLEFLIYFQGNSAPDKSGLPSDRFSAERTGGSVSTLTIQRTQQEDSAVYLCASSSPGQKGTEAFFGQGTRLTVV.

This clonotype has only a few counts. The chain couples TRBV27 to TRBJ1-6; 8 bases fit TRBD1. Germline V lookup: CDR1 MNHEY, CDR2 SMNVEV (reference sequence). After removal of 10 bases from V and 8 bases from J, the junction contained 16 bases not matched to a gene. The CDR3 totals 16 residues. The CDR3 sequence is CATRLRGQGDDSPLHF. The CDR3 bases are TGTGCCACCCGACTACGAGGACAGGGAGATGATTCACCCCTCCACTTT.

The gene calls are TRBV5-1 and TRBJ1-6; D perhaps matches TRBD1 (6 bases). The CDR3 runs to 15 residues. Germline CDR1 is SGHRS and CDR2 is YFSETQ. V gave up 7 bases and J gave up 7 bases, with 18 bases separating them. The CDR3 DNA follows: TGCGCCAGCGTACTACAACCGGACAGCAATTCACCCCTCCACTTT. It is translated as CASVLQPDSNSPLHF.

This clonotype came up a few times. V is TRBV7-3 and J is TRBJ1-1; D is unclear. The CDR3 spans 14 residues. Trimming took 3 bases from V and 1 from J, leaving 9 bases between them. The V gene's germline CDR1 is SGHTA and CDR2 FQGTGA. The CDR3 DNA sequence: TGTGCCAGCAGCTTTACGCCGGGGAACACTGAAGCTTTCTTT. It specifies CASSFTPGNTEAFF. Supplemented by reference TRBV7-3 and TRBJ1-1, the full variable domain reads GAGVSQTPSNKVTEKGKYVELRCDPISGHTALYWYRQSLGQGPEFLIYFQGTGAADDSGLPNDRFFAVRPEGSVSTLKIQRTERGDSAVYLCASSFTPGNTEAFFGQGTRLTVV.

J is TRBJ2-2 and V is TRBV20-1; 11 nucleotides align to TRBD1. The CDR3 extends over 15 amino acids. The V gene's germline CDR1 is DFQATT and CDR2 SNEGSKA (reference sequence). The junction had 8 bases not matched to a gene; V was cut back by 3 bases and J by 8 bases. CDR3 residues: CSASLDRGPSGELFF. In nucleotides, the CDR3 is TGCAGTGCTAGCCTGGACAGGGGGCCTTCGGGGGAGCTGTTTTTT.

The chain is built from TRBV7-9 and TRBJ1-1; 9 bases are a match to TRBD1. CDR1 and CDR2 from the germline V gene are SEHNR and FQNEAQ (reference sequence). J gave up 3 bases and V 4 bases, and 3 bases lay outside the gene matches. The CDR3 spans 14 residues. CDR3 amino acids: CASSSGTGYTEAFF. In DNA form, the CDR3 reads TGTGCCAGCAGCTCCGGGACAGGGTACACTGAAGCTTTCTTT.

This clonotype has only a few counts. The chain has TRBV20-1 and TRBJ1-5; 9 nucleotides agree with TRBD1. The CDR3 has 13 amino acids. The J segment lost 5 bases and the V segment lost 1 base, leaving 0 bases of the junction unmatched. Germline V gives CDR1 DFQATT, CDR2 SNEGSKA (reference sequence). The CDR3 bases are TGCAGTGCTAGAGGGGACAGGGATCAGCCCCAGCATTTT. Amino acid sequence: CSARGDRDQPQHF.

This clonotype was observed many times. The rearrangement links TRBV6-5 to TRBJ1-3; D gene ambiguous. There are 13 residues in the CDR3. Per the germline V gene, CDR1 is MNHEY and CDR2 is SVGAGI. The V and J ends lost 4 bases and 4 bases respectively, with 8 bases between them. The CDR3 sequence is CASSSVQGNTIYF. In DNA, the CDR3 is TGTGCCAGCAGTTCCGTACAGGGAAACACCATATATTTT.

This clonotype was observed a few times. DNA of the CDR3: TGTGCCAGCAGCCTACTACAGGGGGCTGGTGATACGCAGTATTTT. It codes for CASSLLQGAGDTQYF. The rearrangement links TRBV7-9 to TRBJ2-3; 9 nucleotides line up with TRBD1. Germline loops: CDR1 SEHNR, CDR2 FQNEAQ (reference sequence). Trimming cost V 5 bases and J 6 bases; bases outside gene matches: 9. The CDR3 spans 15 residues.

This clonotype was observed a handful of times. The V and J genes are TRBV5-1 and TRBJ2-3; 10 nucleotides match TRBD2. Germline V gives CDR1 SGHRS, CDR2 YFSETQ. CDR3 length equals 17 residues. After removal of 5 bases from V and 1 base from J, the junction contained 10 bases not matched to a gene. The CDR3 sequence is CASRDSTSGIGTDTQYF. The CDR3 DNA follows: TGCGCCAGCAGGGATAGTACTAGCGGGATAGGCACAGATACGCAGTATTTT.

J is TRBJ1-1 and V is TRBV5-1, with D hard to call. Trimming took off 3 bases at V and 5 bases at J, with 17 bases between the two ends. Germline V lookup: CDR1 SGHRS, CDR2 YFSETQ. The CDR3 has 15 amino acids. The CDR3 sequence: CASSWGDGKRTEAFF. CDR3 bases: TGCGCCAGCAGCTGGGGTGACGGTAAGAGGACTGAAGCTTTCTTT.

This clonotype was seen a few times. The chain combines TRBV5-1 with TRBJ2-1; 10 bases align to TRBD2. V lost 4 bases and J lost 8; bases outside the gene matches: 12. The CDR3 has 16 residues. CDR1 is SGHRS, CDR2 YFSETQ, per germline. Here the CDR3 DNA reads TGCGCCAGCAGCAAGACTAGCGGGTCCTGGGGGGATGAGCAGTTCTTC. Translating gives CASSKTSGSWGDEQFF. Combining the CDR3 with reference TRBV5-1 and TRBJ2-1 gives the whole variable domain KAGVTQTPRYLIKTRGQQVTLSCSPISGHRSVSWYQQTPGQGLQFLFEYFSETQRNKGNFPGRFSGRQFSNSRSEMNVSTLELGDSALYLCASSKTSGSWGDEQFFGPGTRLTVL.

This clonotype was recorded only once. CDR3 DNA sequence: TGTGCCAGCAGCTTACAACTAGCGGGCAATGAGCAGTTCTTC. As protein: CASSLQLAGNEQFF. The genes are TRBV5-6 and TRBJ2-1, with 9 bases aligning to TRBD2. The V gene's germline CDR1 is SGHDT and CDR2 YYEEEE. This CDR3 has 14 residues. Unmatched junction bases numbered 3, after V lost 2 bases and J lost 6 bases.

V gene TRBV6-5 combines with J gene TRBJ1-1, with a tentative D call TRBD1 (6 bases). V lost 5 bases to trimming and J lost 6 bases, with 13 bases between them. Per the germline V gene, CDR1 is MNHEY and CDR2 is SVGAGI. The CDR3 totals 13 residues. CDR3 bases: TGTGCCAGCAGTCCCGGGGACATCGCTGAAGCTTTCTTT. Translated: CASSPGDIAEAFF.